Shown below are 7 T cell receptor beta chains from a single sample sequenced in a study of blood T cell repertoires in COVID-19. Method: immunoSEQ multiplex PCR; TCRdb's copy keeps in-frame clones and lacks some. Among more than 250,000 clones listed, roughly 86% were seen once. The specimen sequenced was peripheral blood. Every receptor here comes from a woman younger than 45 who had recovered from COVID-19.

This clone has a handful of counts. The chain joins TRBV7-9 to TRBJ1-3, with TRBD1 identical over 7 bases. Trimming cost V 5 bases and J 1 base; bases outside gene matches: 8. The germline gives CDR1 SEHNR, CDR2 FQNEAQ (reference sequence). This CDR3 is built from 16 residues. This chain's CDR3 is CASSRDREYSGNTIYF. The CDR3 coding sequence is TGTGCCAGCAGCCGGGACAGAGAATATTCTGGAAACACCATATATTTT.

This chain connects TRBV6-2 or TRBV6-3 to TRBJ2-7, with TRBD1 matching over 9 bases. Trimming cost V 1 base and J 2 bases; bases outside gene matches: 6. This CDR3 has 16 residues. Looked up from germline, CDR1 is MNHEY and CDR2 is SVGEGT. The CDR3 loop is CASSYYRQGVPYEQYF. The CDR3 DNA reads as TGTGCCAGCAGTTACTACCGACAGGGGGTCCCCTACGAGCAGTACTTC.

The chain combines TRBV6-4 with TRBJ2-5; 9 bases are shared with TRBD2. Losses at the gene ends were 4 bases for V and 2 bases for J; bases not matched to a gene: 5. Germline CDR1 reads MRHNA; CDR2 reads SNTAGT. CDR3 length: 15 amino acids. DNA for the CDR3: TGTGCCAGCAGTGCGAGCGGGAGGCCACAAGAGACCCAGTACTTC. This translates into CASSASGRPQETQYF.

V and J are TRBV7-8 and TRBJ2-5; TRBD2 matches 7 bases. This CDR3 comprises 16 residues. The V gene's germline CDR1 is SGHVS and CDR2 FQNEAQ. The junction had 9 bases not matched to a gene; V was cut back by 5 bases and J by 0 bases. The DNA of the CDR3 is TGTGCCAGCAGCACCCGGACTAGGGAGTACCAAGAGACCCAGTACTTC. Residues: CASSTRTREYQETQYF.

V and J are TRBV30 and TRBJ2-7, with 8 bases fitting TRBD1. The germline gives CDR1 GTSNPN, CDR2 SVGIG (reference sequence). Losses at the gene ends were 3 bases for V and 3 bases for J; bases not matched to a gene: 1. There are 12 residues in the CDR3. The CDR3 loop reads CAWRDRVYEQYF. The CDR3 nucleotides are TGTGCCTGGAGGGACAGGGTCTACGAGCAGTACTTC.

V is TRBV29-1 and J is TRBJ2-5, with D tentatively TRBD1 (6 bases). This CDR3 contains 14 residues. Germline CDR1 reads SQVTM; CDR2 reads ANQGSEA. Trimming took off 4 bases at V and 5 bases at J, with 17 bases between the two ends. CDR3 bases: TGCAGCGTTGTAAACAGGGACGACATGGAGACCCAGTACTTC. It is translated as CSVVNRDDMETQYF.

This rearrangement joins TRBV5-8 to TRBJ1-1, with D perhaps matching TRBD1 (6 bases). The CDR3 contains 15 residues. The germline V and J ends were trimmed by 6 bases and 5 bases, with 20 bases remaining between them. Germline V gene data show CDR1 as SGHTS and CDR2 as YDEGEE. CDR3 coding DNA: TGTGCCAGCATATTTGGGGTAGCAGGGGAAACTGAAGCTTTCTTT. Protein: CASIFGVAGETEAFF.